The TCR beta chain described here comes from a study of cytomegalovirus exposure and HLA in healthy donors (dated by TCRdb to the late 2010s). Broadly, across the study: In an earlier analysis of 587 of the donors, roughly 300 Gb of sequence data and 100 million or so unique TCR beta sequences from roughly 200 million T cells were reported. Approximately 300 gigabases of sequencing data and roughly 81 million unique TCR sequences made up an early release that covered some 640 HLA-typed donors. Of the roughly 410 genotyped donors, roughly 76% were placed in the genetic ancestry cluster associated with self-reported Caucasian donors. The study aimed to test whether cataloging public T cell receptors could reveal signatures of past pathogen exposure. Using immunosequencing, the study profiled T cell repertoires from 666 subjects and related those repertoires to cytomegalovirus serostatus. Along with the 666-subject first cohort, a separate validation cohort of around 110 different subjects was used. To predict cytomegalovirus infection status, the study brought together high-throughput TCR immunosequencing, statistical association of individual TCRs with disease status, and machine learning. A later analysis re-analyzed previously published TCR beta repertoires from roughly 600 donors and added high-resolution HLA genotyping to study TCR occurrence patterns. The later analysis used no new phenotypic data to find candidate immune exposures, relying instead on TCR beta sequences and their occurrence across donors. An earlier analysis of a few hundred of the donors applied high-throughput TCR beta sequencing to assess whether each TCR beta V gene segment acted as functional or pseudogenic. Donor age, sex, ethnicity and CMV serostatus were collected together with the repertoire data. In a later genetic analysis, genome-wide SNP genotypes for 398 of the 666 donors were used, and that subset was treated as a discovery cohort. All discovery cohort repertoires had been generated on a single sequencing platform. Class I and class II HLA loci were covered by the typing at four-digit resolution. The number of donors typed differed by locus, with roughly 620-640 for A, B, C, DRB1 and DQB1, more than 500 for DQA1, 600 to 610 for DPA1, and under 490 for DPB1. Because of strong linkage in the cohort, five DR-DQ haplotypes were treated as single units for association and clustering. On average, 235,054 unique TCR beta nucleotide sequences were sequenced per donor among a few hundred genotyped donors of the cohort, with around 19% of those sequences being non-productive.

In total, approximately 610 healthy bone marrow donors made up the cohort. Cohort members were all nominally healthy when sampled, although unrecorded immune exposures were likely present. The donor was CMV seronegative and was included in the group of 352 seronegative cohort members. A peripheral blood sample was provided by each donor, and peripheral blood mononuclear cells were used for TCR beta sequencing. The Qiagen DNeasy Blood Extraction Kit was used to extract genomic DNA from the blood cell samples. Libraries came from the immunoSEQ multiplex PCR assay. For the multiplex PCR, a mixture combining 60 forward primers for TCR Vbeta segments and 13 reverse primers for TCR Jbeta segments was used. The CDR3 region of rearranged TCR beta genes was amplified from genomic DNA by a multiplex PCR assay. On the Illumina HiSeq System, the amplified TCR beta libraries were sequenced as 87-base-pair reads. In the original analysis: In a later analysis, approximately 74 million unique TCR beta chains were counted across the 500 to 850 repertoires, and roughly 10 million of these chains were shared by at least two donors. Raw reads were error-corrected and collapsed into unique sequences by a nearest-neighbor algorithm in which closely related sequences were merged to remove PCR and sequencing errors. Alignment of CDR3 sequences to IMGT reference sequences was used to assign V, D and J gene segments. Each retained sequence needed at least a six-nucleotide match to both a V gene segment and a J gene segment. Rearrangements were called productive when the CDR3 lacked stop codons and stayed in frame with V and J; all others were non-productive. CDR3 was defined according to IMGT convention as the region running from the second conserved V-encoded cysteine to the conserved J-encoded phenylalanine. Sequences without an unambiguous match to a single V gene segment were excluded from the earlier analysis of several hundred of the donors. In an earlier analysis of approximately 560 of the donors, a V segment was called functional when productive rearrangements were above 56.7%, and segregating when the standard deviation between donors exceeded 5%. A statistical classification framework was developed to diagnose cytomegalovirus status using the catalog of TCR beta chain sequences. V and J gene assignment, in a later analysis, came from comparing TCR nucleotide sequences with IMGT/GENE-DB human TR gene sequences. The TCRdist pipeline was used in a later analysis to assign CDR3 sequences and most-parsimonious VDJ recombination scenarios. In a later analysis, every TCR beta chain was defined by the combination of its CDR3 amino acid sequence and its V-gene family, and reads without a unique V-gene family were dropped. To address suspected cross-contamination and a sequencing artifact, a later analysis removed under 600 highly shared, low-generation-probability nucleotide sequences. In a later analysis, a clonal expansion index was calculated for each public chain from normalized within-repertoire ranks of inferred template counts. In a later analysis, generation probabilities were computed using a VDJ recombination model fitted to out-of-frame rearrangements, and the results were checked against IGoR. Hypergeometric tests were used in a later analysis to score TCR-TCR, TCR-HLA and TCR-CMV co-occurrence, with a repertoire-size bias correction applied to the TCR pairs. A later analysis estimated false discovery rates by permuting HLA or CMV assignments 20 times. In a later analysis, co-occurring TCRs were grouped using DBSCAN, and TCRdist sequence similarity was added for clustering within HLA-allele-positive subsets. Repertoires with fewer than 30,000 or more than 120,000 public chains, plus five repertoires with anomalous nucleotide sharing, were excluded from co-occurrence clustering. Entries here come from immuneACCESS through TCRdb and include only in-frame sequences with V and J called. Some clones fail to appear in such tables; in the studies checked, an unresolved V gene covers under half of the shortfall, and the cause of the remainder is unknown. V and J calls and clone size are those listed in that table; D and trimming were worked out from the DNA. This sample is represented by some 170,000 clones; around 81% of them were singletons. The leading ten clones occupy roughly 13% of the sample.

V loses 0 bases of germline sequence and J loses 4 bases, and the interval between the two ends is 7 bases. There are 13 amino acids in the CDR3, from cysteine to phenylalanine inclusive. The read is trimmed to its CDR3 DNA, 39 bases read in frame from base 1. CDR1 and CDR2, looked up from the germline V gene, are SGHAT and FQNNGV. Notes on this clone: Its antigen remains undetermined. Base qualities were left out, and no much larger clone turns up one base away.

Broader findings and caveats from the paper: Linkage disequilibrium might explain the correlated functional status among segregating V segments, but an unknown experimental factor could not be ruled out. A cluster of highly shared sequence variants was judged likely to be a technical artifact of the sequencing pipeline. In a later analysis, the rate of TCR association differed among HLA loci, with DRB1 alleles having the most associated TCRs and HLA-C alleles having the fewest. In an earlier analysis of fewer than 700 of the donors, most TCR beta V segments appeared in productive rearrangements about 87% or about 30% of the time, broadly matching IMGT annotations. This cohort had only TCR beta chains sequenced, and the lack of alpha or paired-chain data limited which features could be detected. Because the 87-base-pair reads could not distinguish some IMGT-functional V segments, including TRBV6-2 and TRBV6-3, those segments were excluded. Presence/absence analyses assumed roughly uniform sequencing depth across donors, an assumption that may not hold. The only immune exposure information available for the cohort was CMV serostatus. A later analysis found that HLA-associated TCR beta chains were more clonally expanded and had lower generation probabilities than equally common non-associated chains. While some public TCRs were present in many individuals, most TCR sequences turned up only very rarely across donors. In a later analysis, several top co-occurrence clusters were reported to appear linked to parvovirus B19, influenza, CMV and Epstein-Barr virus. A further reported finding was that TCR beta sequences accurately predicted the HLA-A and HLA-B alleles for most subjects in the first cohort. A later genetic analysis reported fewer N-insertions in productive TCRs among donors in an Asian-associated ancestry cluster than the roughly 720-donor mean. According to the authors, the approach could potentially be generalized to other disease states and immunological phenotypes. A few of the identified cytomegalovirus-associated TCR beta chains were confirmed in vitro to be specific for cytomegalovirus antigens. According to a later analysis, most CMV-associated TCR beta chains appeared to be HLA-restricted, and the HLA associations seemed to be driven largely by CMV exposure. Because some donors lacked HLA typing at each locus, the association tests relied only on the typed subset. Because counts were too low, roughly 18 rarely observed V segments, including chromosome 9 orphons, were left out of the earlier analysis of about 620 of the donors. In a later analysis, 16,951 TCR beta sequences were associated with specific HLA alleles at a false discovery rate of 0.05. The study gave a list of some 150 TCR beta chains associated with cytomegalovirus. Strong co-occurrence of HLA alleles, especially DR and DQ, made assigning TCR associations to individual alleles difficult. A later genetic analysis associated a missense DCLRE1C variant with V-gene and J-gene trimming of TCR beta chains, and an independent cohort replicated the association. In both the original and validation cohorts, the classifier was reported to diagnose cytomegalovirus status with high specificity and sensitivity.

The rearrangement joined TRBV11-2 to TRBJ2-7; the D gene is perhaps TRBD2, from 6 matching bases. Sequencing input: PBMCs. This clonotype originated in a woman in her 50s in good health and CMV-seronegative. The base sequence is TGTGCCAGCAGCTTAGATGGGACTTACGAGCAGTACTTC. Protein translation: CASSLDGTYEQYF.